The clone carrying this TCR beta chain was seen only a few times. Its antigen is not identified. These data originate in a study of spatial heterogeneity in lung cancer. Overall study findings and caveats: Blood showed ubiquitous tumor TCRs more often at resection than at routine follow-up.

The time point is: sample taken at primary tumor resection. Each CDR3 protein is one row after TCRdb ran MiXCR on the 5' RACE reads. The table includes about 38,000 distinct CDR3 sequences, more than 4.5% detected once. The sequence came from a female donor with early-stage non-small cell lung cancer. This specimen was PBMCs, taken at surgery.

The CDR3 coding sequence is TGCAGTGCTTCTCCGGGACAGGGGGCGAATTCACCCCTCCACTTT. The encoded protein is CSASPGQGANSPLHF. The genes are TRBV20-1 and TRBJ1-6; 12 bases match TRBD1. CDR3 length equals 15 residues. V shed 5 bases and J 7 bases; nucleotides not matched to a gene: 6. Germline V CDR1 and CDR2: DFQATT, SNEGSKA (reference sequence).